This T cell receptor (beta chain) is from a study of a mutant IDH1 vaccine in newly diagnosed glioma. Time point defined: baseline, week 1 (first vaccination visit). Treatment here: pre-vaccination baseline after standard-of-care therapy. Astrocytomas found in donors were new, WHO grade 3 or 4, IDH1-mutant and ATRX-lost. The table came from immunoSEQ multiplex PCR; TCRdb's copy has only in-frame clones and leaves some out. Of about 66,000 clones listed, around 86% are singletons. The CDR3 contains 14 residues. V lost 4 bases and J lost 5, with 16 bases in between. In germline, CDR1 is SGHKS, CDR2 YYEKEE (reference sequence).

The material sequenced was PBMCs, taken from a glioma patient treated with radiotherapy, temozolomide or both. The clonotype comes from a man younger than 45 with glioma. The J gene is TRBJ2-7, the V gene TRBV5-5; tentative D call: TRBD2 (6 bases). The CDR3 loop is CASSPPRGTHEQYF. The CDR3 coding sequence is TGTGCCAGCAGCCCGCCTCGGGGGACCCACGAGCAGTACTTC.